This T cell receptor (beta chain) was identified during a study of T cells after somatic rescue of genetic block (dated by TCRdb to 2020 to 2022). In terms of the full investigation: What the study looked at was long-term robustness, specifically in a T-cell system that came about through somatic rescue of a genetic block in T-cell development.

For CDR1 and CDR2, the germline V gene lists SGHTA and FQGNSA. Measured from the cysteine to the phenylalanine, the CDR3 is 13 residues long. The retained sequence is limited to the CDR3, 39 bases, with the frame set at the first base. The junction shows trimming of 3 bases on V and 6 bases on J, and the gene matches do not reach 2 bases of it. The library was obtained by the immunoSEQ multiplex PCR assay. TCRdb carries this immuneACCESS record with in-frame sequences only. Its versions omit some clonotypes, under half of them owing to an unresolved V gene in the studies checked, with the rest unexplained. Across this sample there are 8,000 to 9,000 clones, with 65% to 90% seen only once. Clones ranked in the top ten supply 25% of the sample. About this clone: The target of this receptor is not known. No quality values exist for individual bases; no much larger clone is one base distant.

The TCR was taken from a boy aged 5 to 17. The chain was built from TRBV7-2 and TRBJ2-7; TRBD1 aligns with 10 central bases. Sequenced input: peripheral blood mononuclear cells (PBMCs). The CDR3 reads as follows: CASSFGTGAEQYF. The sequenced DNA: TGTGCCAGCAGCTTCGGGACAGGGGCCGAGCAGTACTTC.